One sample yielded the 14 T cell receptor beta chains listed below, sequenced in a study of response to subunit inactivated influenza vaccine. Each CDR3 protein is one row after TCRdb ran MiXCR on the RT-PCR reads. The sample has hundreds of thousands of distinct CDR3 sequences; less than 10% are singletons. Sequencing used PBMCs from blood, obtained less than 30 months after vaccination. The receptors were gathered from a man between 50 and 75 years old who received an inactivated influenza vaccine.

The chain has TRBV20-1 and TRBJ2-5; no definite D call. The V gene lost 3 bases and the J gene lost 7 bases, with 15 bases spanning the gap. Germline CDR1 DFQATT, CDR2 SNEGSKA (reference sequence). The CDR3 runs 13 residues. The CDR3 bases are TGCAGTGCTAGTCCCCTAGTAGGAGCGACCCAGTACTTC. Its protein is CSASPLVGATQYF.

This clonotype was found a few times. The chain carries TRBV20-1 and TRBJ2-1, with 8 bases that match TRBD2. Germline V gene data show CDR1 as DFQATT and CDR2 as SNEGSKA (reference sequence). The length of the CDR3 is 16 residues. J was trimmed by 3 bases and V by 5 bases; bases with no gene match: 12. CDR3 in DNA: TGCAGTGCTCGAACAATGAAACTAGCGGACTACAATGAGCAGTTCTTC. Translated: CSARTMKLADYNEQFF.

The V gene is TRBV5-5, the J gene TRBJ2-2, with TRBD2 matching 9 bases. With 6 bases clipped from V and 5 bases from J, the junction kept 14 bases outside the gene matches. CDR1 and CDR2 from the germline V gene are SGHKS and YYEKEE (reference sequence). This CDR3 spans 17 amino acids. Here the CDR3 reads CASTPRAAGGATGELFF. CDR3 DNA sequence: TGTGCCAGCACCCCTAGGGCGGCGGGGGGGGCGACCGGGGAGCTGTTTTTT.

The table lists this clonotype with many counts. The chain uses TRBV15 and TRBJ2-7; 10 bases line up with TRBD2. The ends lost 1 base at V and 2 bases at J; junction bases unmatched: 5. The CDR3 length is 16 residues. From germline, CDR1 is LNHNV and CDR2 YYDKDF (reference sequence). The CDR3 reads CATSRGTSGLTYEQYF. The CDR3 DNA reads as TGTGCCACCAGCAGAGGGACTAGCGGTTTAACCTACGAGCAGTACTTC.

This clonotype has a count of ten or more. The chain has TRBV4-2 and TRBJ2-1, with D uncertain. The V end lost 1 base, the J end lost 2 bases, and 12 bases lay between the germline ends. The CDR3 extends over 16 amino acids. CDR1 LGHNA and CDR2 YNFKEQ come from the germline V gene. The CDR3 coding sequence is TGTGCCAGCAGCCAAGCACTTAAGAGCACCTACAATGAGCAGTTCTTC. It encodes CASSQALKSTYNEQFF.

This clonotype was counted a few times. V and J are TRBV6-1 and TRBJ1-2; no clear D. Germline V lookup: CDR1 MNHNS, CDR2 SASEGT. The CDR3 is 13 amino acids. The ends were cut back, 3 bases at V and 6 bases at J, with 11 bases in the middle. The CDR3 coding sequence is TGTGCCAGCAGTGAGGGGATTGGGGATGGCTACACCTTC. It is translated as CASSEGIGDGYTF.

This clonotype was recorded at least ten times. The J gene is TRBJ2-1, the V gene TRBV6-5; possible D gene TRBD2, 5 bases. The V and J ends lost 6 bases and 4 bases respectively, with 10 bases between them. The CDR3 totals 13 residues. CDR1 MNHEY and CDR2 SVGAGI come from the germline V gene. In DNA, the CDR3 is TGTGCCAGCAGGTGGGGAGAATACAATGAGCAGTTCTTC. The encoded protein is CASRWGEYNEQFF.

This clonotype was seen only a few times. The V call is TRBV7-9, the J call TRBJ2-2; D not certain. In germline, CDR1 is SEHNR, CDR2 FQNEAQ (reference sequence). This CDR3 has 14 amino acids. Trimming left V 2 bases short and J 6 bases short, with 10 bases between. CDR3: CASSLSLDSGELFF. The DNA of the CDR3 is TGTGCCAGCAGCTTAAGCTTGGATTCCGGGGAGCTGTTTTTT.

This clonotype showed up just a few times. The V gene is TRBV18, the J gene TRBJ2-2; D is uncertain. The germline gives CDR1 KGHSH, CDR2 LQKENI. V lost 3 bases to trimming and J lost 7 bases, with 9 bases between them. CDR3 length: 13 residues. The CDR3 DNA is TGTGCCAGCTCACCGGACGTGAACGGGGAGCTGTTTTTT. As protein: CASSPDVNGELFF. Looking up the rest from reference TRBV18 and TRBJ2-2 gives the full variable domain: NAGVMQNPRHLVRRRGQEARLRCSPMKGHSHVYWYRQLPEEGLKFMVYLQKENIIDESGMPKERFSAEFPKEGPSILRIQQVVRGDSAAYFCASSPDVNGELFFGEGSRLTVL.

V usage is TRBV7-2 and J usage is TRBJ2-5; 7 nucleotides agree with TRBD1. Germline V CDR1 and CDR2: SGHTA, FQGNSA. The ends lost 5 bases at V and 6 bases at J; junction bases unmatched: 3. The CDR3 length is 12 residues. CDR3 nucleotides: TGTGCCAGCAGCCACAGGGGACAGACCCAGTACTTC. This encodes CASSHRGQTQYF.

V usage is TRBV2 and J usage is TRBJ2-1; 12 positions match TRBD1. Germline V CDR1 and CDR2: SNHLY, FYNNEI. V shed 2 bases, J shed 14 bases, and the junction held 4 bases outside the gene matches. CDR3 length: 13 amino acids. CDR3 loop: CASSEWDRGLEFF. CDR3 in DNA: TGTGCCAGCAGTGAATGGGACAGGGGGCTTGAGTTCTTC.

This clonotype showed up just a few times. The chain joins TRBV3-1 to TRBJ2-5; a weak D match, TRBD1 (6 bases). The CDR3 runs to 13 residues. Germline loops: CDR1 LGHDT, CDR2 YNNKEL (reference sequence). Trimming removed 4 bases from V and 4 bases from J, with 10 bases in between. The CDR3 region is CASSRNRAETQYF. The CDR3 DNA is TGTGCCAGCAGCCGGAACAGGGCAGAGACCCAGTACTTC.

The chain carries TRBV20-1 and TRBJ2-7; perhaps TRBD2 as D (5 bases). Germline lookup yields CDR1 DFQATT and CDR2 SNEGSKA (reference sequence). The CDR3 loop spans 16 amino acids. Trimming left V 0 bases short and J 4 bases short, with 19 bases between. In nucleotides, the CDR3 is TGCAGTGCTAGAGATTTCGGAGGAAACTCCAGGTACGAGCAGTACTTC. Protein product: CSARDFGGNSRYEQYF.

The table lists this clonotype with a few counts. The rearrangement joins TRBV27 to TRBJ2-3, with 7 bases that match TRBD2. The ends lost 0 bases at V and 0 bases at J; junction bases unmatched: 3. CDR3 length equals 16 residues. Germline CDR1 is MNHEY and CDR2 is SMNVEV (reference sequence). CDR3 loop: CASSLSSGVSTDTQYF. The CDR3 DNA sequence: TGTGCCAGCAGTTTATCAAGCGGGGTGAGCACAGATACGCAGTATTTT.